Following are 12 T cell receptor beta chains from one sample sequenced in a study of blood T cell repertoires in COVID-19. Some clones are missing from TCRdb's copy, which holds only in-frame ones; the method was immunoSEQ multiplex PCR. Of about 200,000 clones in the sample, roughly nine tenths were seen once. Material: peripheral blood. The source is a woman in her seventies with acute or convalescent COVID-19.

The chain carries TRBV14 and TRBJ2-7; 12 bases are shared with TRBD2. CDR3 length: 15 residues. Germline V CDR1 and CDR2: SGHDN, FVKESK. The junction had 2 bases not matched to a gene; V was cut back by 0 bases and J by 5 bases. CDR3 in DNA: TGTGCCAGCAGCCAAGAGGGACTAGCGGGCCACGAGCAGTACTTC. Translating it yields CASSQEGLAGHEQYF.

This clone was detected only once. V gene TRBV7-3 combines with J gene TRBJ2-2, with D possibly TRBD1 on 6 matching bases. This CDR3 is 14 amino acids long. Between the trimmed V and J ends, which lost 7 bases and 1 base, there was a span of 10 bases. Germline CDR1 reads SGHTA; CDR2 reads FQGTGA. CDR3 in DNA: TGTGCCAGCATCGAACAGGGGAACACCGGGGAGCTGTTTTTT. This gives the protein CASIEQGNTGELFF.

V is TRBV2 and J is TRBJ1-1; the D gene is possibly TRBD1 (6 bases). In germline, CDR1 is SNHLY, CDR2 FYNNEI. There are 11 residues in the CDR3. Between the trimmed V and J ends, which lost 8 bases and 8 bases, there was a span of 12 bases. CDR3 protein: CASRRTVEAFF. CDR3 bases: TGTGCCAGCCGGCGGACAGTAGAAGCTTTCTTT.

This chain links TRBV28 with TRBJ2-1, with 7 bases matching TRBD2. Trimming cost V 7 bases and J 3 bases; bases outside gene matches: 6. The CDR3 consists of 14 residues. Germline loops: CDR1 MDHEN, CDR2 SYDVKM. DNA of the CDR3: TGTGCCAGCACCCTGAGGGACTACTACAATGAGCAGTTCTTC. This gives the protein CASTLRDYYNEQFF.

V and J are TRBV5-1 and TRBJ2-7; 11 positions match TRBD2. J was trimmed by 1 base and V by 2 bases; bases with no gene match: 5. Germline V gene data show CDR1 as SGHRS and CDR2 as YFSETQ. CDR3 length: 16 residues. The CDR3 nucleotides are TGCGCCAGCAGCTTCCGACTAGCGGGGTTGTCCTACGAGCAGTACTTC. Translated, it gives CASSFRLAGLSYEQYF.

V and J are TRBV29-1 and TRBJ2-7, with 10 bases matching TRBD1. V lost 4 bases to trimming and J lost 4 bases; unmatched junction nucleotides: 10. Germline CDR1 is SQVTM and CDR2 is ANQGSEA. CDR3 length equals 15 residues. CDR3 bases: TGCAGCGTTGTGCCTCCGGGACAGGGGTTTTACGAGCAGTACTTC. Its protein is CSVVPPGQGFYEQYF.

This chain joins TRBV3-1 (or the pseudogene TRBV3-2) and TRBJ2-2; D is uncertain. Trimming cost V 8 bases and J 2 bases, with 12 bases left between them. The germline CDR1 and CDR2 sequences are LGHDT and YNNKEL (reference sequence). CDR3 length equals 14 residues. Written as DNA, the CDR3 is TGTGCCAGCCGCGAGACATTAAACACCGGGGAGCTGTTTTTT. Translated, it gives CASRETLNTGELFF.

This chain uses TRBV24-1 with TRBJ2-1, with 11 positions matching TRBD1. The ends lost 3 bases at V and 0 bases at J; junction bases unmatched: 3. This CDR3 has 17 amino acids. CDR1 KGHDR and CDR2 SFDVKD come from the germline V gene. The CDR3 sequence is CATSDAGTGGSYNEQFF. As DNA, the CDR3 is TGTGCCACCAGTGATGCTGGGACAGGGGGCTCCTACAATGAGCAGTTCTTC.

This chain connects TRBV6-4 to TRBJ2-3; TRBD2 agrees at 10 bases. This CDR3 has 15 residues. Trimming took 4 bases from V and 0 from J; bases not matched to a gene: 1. Germline CDR1 is MRHNA and CDR2 is SNTAGT. This chain's CDR3 is CASSVSGGSTDTQYF. In DNA form, the CDR3 reads TGTGCCAGCAGTGTTAGCGGGGGGAGCACAGATACGCAGTATTTT.

Written as DNA, the CDR3 is TGTGCCATCAGTGACTTGGGGGGATACTCTGGAAACACCATATATTTT. Translated, it gives CAISDLGGYSGNTIYF. This chain joins TRBV10-3 and TRBJ1-3; a possible D gene is TRBD1 (5 bases). The germline CDR1 and CDR2 sequences are ENHRY and SYGVKD. V lost 3 bases, J lost 0 bases, and 12 bases lay in between. The CDR3 loop spans 16 amino acids.

This clone occurred a few times. The chain recombines TRBV14 with TRBJ2-2; D ambiguous. This CDR3 has 15 residues. Germline V gene data show CDR1 as SGHDN and CDR2 as FVKESK. V lost 0 bases to trimming and J lost 2 bases, with 7 bases between them. This CDR3 reads CASSQDNFNTGELFF. As DNA, the CDR3 is TGTGCCAGCAGCCAAGATAATTTTAACACCGGGGAGCTGTTTTTT.

The chain's CDR3 is CASRGTRLNTEAFF. The CDR3 nucleotides read TGTGCCAGCAGGGGGACACGATTGAACACTGAAGCTTTCTTT. The V and J genes are TRBV7-3 and TRBJ1-1; D may be TRBD1 (6 bases). The CDR3 has 14 amino acids. CDR1 is SGHTA and CDR2 is FQGTGA in the germline V gene. The V end lost 6 bases, the J end lost 0 bases, and 11 bases lay between the germline ends.